This TCR beta chain was sequenced in a study of sequential checkpoint blockade in melanoma. At the level of the study: Patients were randomized 1:1 to nivolumab-then-ipilimumab or ipilimumab-then-nivolumab first-line. Study-wide results and caveats: Clinical benefit was about 30 times likelier when tumor T-cell fraction and clonality increased.

Only in-frame clones appear in the TCRdb table, and some are missing; sequencing was by immunoSEQ multiplex PCR. This table has 13,000 or so clones, about 25% appearing once. This clone was seen a handful of times. Its specificity is not known. Germline loops: CDR1 SGDLS, CDR2 YYNGEE. Trimming at V came to 5 bases and at J to 7 bases, leaving 9 bases not matched to a gene. The CDR3 extends over 15 amino acids. The sample's treatment: randomized to nivolumab then ipilimumab (arm A) or the reverse (arm B). The rearrangement links TRBV9 to TRBJ1-4, with 9 bases matching TRBD1. The sample was tumor tissue (inferred from file names), taken from a patient given nivolumab and ipilimumab in sequence. The source is a human donor with melanoma. Here the CDR3 reads CASRLQGALGEKLFF. In DNA form, the CDR3 reads TGTGCCAGCAGACTACAGGGGGCTTTGGGTGAAAAACTGTTTTTT.